Included here is one T cell receptor (beta chain) sequence, with context. Peripheral blood, roughly 9.3 milliliters per donor, was collected. The data belong to a study of blood T cells in healthy people across ages. Study context: Researchers report that template switching captured about one barcoded beta molecule per two T cells.

The CDR3 has 15 amino acids. Looked up from germline, CDR1 is SGHRS and CDR2 is YFSETQ. With V trimmed by 6 bases and J by 0 bases, 3 bases remained unmatched. Alongside a J-beta primer mix, a sample-barcoded 5' primer served in a second PCR lasting roughly 7 to 11 cycles. Via MiXCR, TCRdb re-called the 5' RACE reads, giving one row per CDR3 protein. The sample has 600,000 to 900,000 distinct CDR3 sequences, around 25% seen once. The same data also contributed to another study, on T cells of mothers and their children.

The receptor comes from a boy aged 5-17 years in good health. This chain uses TRBV5-1 with TRBJ2-2, with 9 nucleotides matching TRBD2. Sequencing was done on a sample of blood. CDR3 sequence (DNA): TGCGCCAGCAACCCTAGCGGGACGAACACCGGGGAGCTGTTTTTT. Protein sequence: CASNPSGTNTGELFF.